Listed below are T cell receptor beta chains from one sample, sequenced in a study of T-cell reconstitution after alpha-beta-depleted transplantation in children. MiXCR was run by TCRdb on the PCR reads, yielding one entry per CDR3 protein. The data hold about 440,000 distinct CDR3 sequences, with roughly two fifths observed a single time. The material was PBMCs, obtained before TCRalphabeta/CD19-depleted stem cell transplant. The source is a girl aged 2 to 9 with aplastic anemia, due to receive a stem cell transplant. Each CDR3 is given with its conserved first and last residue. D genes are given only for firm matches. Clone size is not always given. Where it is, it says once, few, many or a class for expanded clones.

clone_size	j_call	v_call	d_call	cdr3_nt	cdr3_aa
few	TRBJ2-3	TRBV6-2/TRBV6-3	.	TGTGCCAGCAGTTTCCTTCGGACAGCAGCCACAGATACGCAGTATTTT	CASSFLRTAATDTQYF
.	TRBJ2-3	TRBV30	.	TGTGCCTGGAGTGTGGGGGGCGCAGATACGCAGTATTTT	CAWSVGGADTQYF
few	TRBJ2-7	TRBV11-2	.	TGTGCCAGCAGCCCGAACCTCCGAGACGCCAAGCAGTACTTC	CASSPNLRDAKQYF
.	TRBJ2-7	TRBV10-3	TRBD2	TGTGCCATCAGTGGTACTAGCGGGAGGAAAGGAGAGCAGTACTTC	CAISGTSGRKGEQYF
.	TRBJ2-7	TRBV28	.	TGTGCCAGCAGTTCCACCGGGACAACCTACGAGCAGTACTTC	CASSSTGTTYEQYF
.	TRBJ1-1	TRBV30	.	TGTGCCGGGACACCGGGACCTTGGCAGTCTGAAGCTTTCTTT	CAGTPGPWQSEAFF
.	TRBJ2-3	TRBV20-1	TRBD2	TGCAGTGCTAGAGCCGGAGGACTAGCTCACAGCACAGATACGCAGTATTTT	CSARAGGLAHSTDTQYF
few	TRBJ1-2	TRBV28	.	TGTGCCAGCAGTTTAGACCAGGCTAGCTATGGCTACACCTTC	CASSLDQASYGYTF
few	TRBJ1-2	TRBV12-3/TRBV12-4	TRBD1	TGTGCCAGCAGTTTCCTCGGGACAGGCCGACTGTCGAACTATGGCTACACCTTC	CASSFLGTGRLSNYGYTF
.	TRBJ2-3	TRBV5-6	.	TGTGCCAGCAGCCCCGGCGAGGGGGTAGGCACAGATACGCAGTATTTT	CASSPGEGVGTDTQYF
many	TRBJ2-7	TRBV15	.	TGTGCCACCAGCAGAGATTTTGGGGGTCCCTACGAGCAGTACTTC	CATSRDFGGPYEQYF
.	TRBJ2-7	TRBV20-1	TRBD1	TGCAGTGCTATCCGGGACAGGGGACACGAGCAGTACTTC	CSAIRDRGHEQYF
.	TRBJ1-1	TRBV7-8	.	TGTGCCAGCAGCTTTTATAAAGCATCGTCCCCTAACACTGAAGCTTTCTTT	CASSFYKASSPNTEAFF
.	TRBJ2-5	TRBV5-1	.	TGCGCCAGCAGCGACGAATTGGCTGTGACCCAGTACTTC	CASSDELAVTQYF
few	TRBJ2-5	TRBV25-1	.	TGTGCCAGCAGCGACGGATTGAGGGAGACCCAGTACTTC	CASSDGLRETQYF
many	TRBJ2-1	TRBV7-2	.	TGTGCCTCCTTGGGGGACATGAACTACAATGAGCAGTTCTTC	CASLGDMNYNEQFF
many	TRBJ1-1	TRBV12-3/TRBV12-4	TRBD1	TGTGCCAGCAGTTCCGGGACAGGGGCCACTGAAGCTTTCTTT	CASSSGTGATEAFF
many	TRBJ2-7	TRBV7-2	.	TGTGCCAGCAGCTTAGGGTCGGGACAAATCTACGAGCAGTACTTC	CASSLGSGQIYEQYF
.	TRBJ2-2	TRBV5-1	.	TGCGCCAGCAGCTCGAGAGGCGACGTTACCGGGGAGCTGTTTTTT	CASSSRGDVTGELFF
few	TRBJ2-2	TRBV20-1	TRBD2	TGCAGTGCGCAACTAGCGGGAGGAGCCACCGGGGAGCTGTTTTTT	CSAQLAGGATGELFF
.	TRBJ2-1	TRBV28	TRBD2	TGTGCCAGCAGTGTACCCTCTAGCGGGGGGAACTACAATGAGCAGTTCTTC	CASSVPSSGGNYNEQFF
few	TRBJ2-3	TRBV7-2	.	TGTGCCAGCGTCCCACTAGGGGCGGGCACAGATACGCAGTATTTT	CASVPLGAGTDTQYF
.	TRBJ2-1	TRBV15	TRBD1	TGTGCCACCAGCAGAACCTCGACAGGGTACAATGAGCAGTTCTTC	CATSRTSTGYNEQFF
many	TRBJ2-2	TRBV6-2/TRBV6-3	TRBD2	TGTGCCAGCACAACTAGGAAGCTAGCGGGAGGCACCGGGGAGCTGTTTTTT	CASTTRKLAGGTGELFF
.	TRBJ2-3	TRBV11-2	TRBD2	TGTGCCAGCAGCTTAGTAGGACTAGCGGTGGCAGATACGCAGTATTTT	CASSLVGLAVADTQYF
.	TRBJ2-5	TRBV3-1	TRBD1	TGTGCCAGCAGCCAAGCGGCACAGGGGGTGGGAGAGACCCAGTACTTC	CASSQAAQGVGETQYF
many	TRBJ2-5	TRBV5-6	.	TGTGCCAGCAGCAGATCCGGGACACTTCAAGAGACCCAGTACTTC	CASSRSGTLQETQYF
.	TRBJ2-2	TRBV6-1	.	TGTGCCAGCAGTGAAGGGTGGGGGAACACCGGGGAGCTGTTTTTT	CASSEGWGNTGELFF
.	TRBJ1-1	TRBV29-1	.	TGCAGCGCCGAGGGGTGGGGAATCGGCACTGAAGCTTTCTTT	CSAEGWGIGTEAFF